Included here is one T cell receptor beta chain sequence, with context. This clone was picked up one time. The clone's antigen remains unknown. No clone much larger than this one lies a single base away; base qualities are absent. The sample belongs to a study of shared clonotypes between healthy human individuals (dated by TCRdb to 2019 to 2021). Regarding the complete study: Two women and a few men aged 18 to 49 years were included in the cohort. Between about 0.85 and 9.5 billion PBMCs per donor were obtained by leukapheresis. To increase sequencing depth and limit assay-specific biases, different laboratories used diverse techniques to prepare libraries and sequence TCR repertoires. Blood TCR repertoires of five healthy adults were deeply sequenced to estimate repertoire size and the extent of clonotype sharing between individuals.

Study-level results and caveats: Pairwise subsampling indicated that sequencing depth was expected to affect the degree of clonotype sharing among donors. Sampling was limited to blood, and TCR repertoires in tissue likely differ from TCR repertoires in blood. Because the study included only a small number of donors, the genetic and exposure-history diversity represented was limited.

Using the deep immunoSEQ assay, multiplex PCR amplified TCR CDR3 regions from genomic DNA. Genomic DNA extracted from each cell subset was distributed evenly over all wells of several immunoSEQ 96-well plates, and each plate served as one replicate. For unsorted PBMC, each replicate PCR was loaded with about 270 ng genomic DNA, equivalent to 30,000 or so T cell genomes. Unsorted PBMC genomic DNA was sequenced across ten immunoSEQ deep assay plates. Purified libraries were quantified with a Qubit 3.0 fluorometer, sized on a Bioanalyzer 2100, and re-quantified with the KAPA Library Quantification kit. Each immunoSEQ 96-well plate was sequenced on its own single-read 150-cycle Illumina NextSeq 550 flow cell. In the source study's methods: The immunoSEQ output contained only junctional sequences without quality scores, so filtering could not match that applied to full-length reads. Sequences were annotated with PyIR, a Python wrapper for IgBLAST v1.9, and V/J genes and CDR3 were assigned using IMGT germline references. Reads were filtered out if the reads had weak V/J assignments (E-value above 1e-6), no CDR3, stop codons, out-of-frame junctions, or ambiguous translated residues. V3J clonotypes were defined as sequences sharing an identical inferred V gene, J gene, and CDR3 amino acid sequence. To compute the percentage overlap between repertoires, the number of shared unique clonotypes was divided by the size of the smaller repertoire. Richness of each repertoire was evaluated using RTK rarefaction, the Chao1 estimator, and Recon v2.1 estimates of unobserved clonotypes. As stored in TCRdb, this immuneACCESS dataset retains in-frame rearrangements with V and J assigned. A fraction of the clones does not appear; measured against another copy, unresolved V genes explain less than half of the discrepancy, and the remainder lacks a known reason. V, J and clone size derive from that table, while D and trimming were established from the DNA sequence. The sample records about 490,000 clones, 60% to 85% of which are singletons. Roughly 13% of the sample is taken by the ten largest.

Healthy HIV-negative adults with no recently reported acute infections or vaccinations were included as donors. Every donor was a Caucasian adult residing in Nashville, Tennessee, USA. In the unsorted samples, 85 million to 100 million PBMCs were counted, and genomic DNA was extracted using the QIAamp DNA Blood Mini kit. After blood collection by leukapheresis, PBMCs were isolated using Ficoll-Histopaque density gradient centrifugation and then cryopreserved in the vapor phase of liquid nitrogen. Sequencing input: PBMCs. The source of this sequence is a middle-aged woman in good health. Some clones in this sample may be carry-over from other donors' samples.

The nucleotide sequence is TGTGCCAGCAGTGATGTTCGGGCATCCAGTCGGGATACGCAGTATTTT. This yields the protein CASSDVRASSRDTQYF. The chain links TRBV2 with TRBJ2-3; no D gene is confidently identified. For CDR1 and CDR2, the germline V gene lists SNHLY and FYNNEI. V sheds 3 bases and J sheds 6 bases, leaving 19 bases between their ends. The CDR3 covers 16 residues, taking in both the cysteine and the phenylalanine. Just the 48-base CDR3 DNA is kept, in frame starting at base 1. The full variable domain, completed from the reference TRBV2 and TRBJ2-3 proteins outside the CDR3, reads EPEVTQTPSHQVTQMGQEVILRCVPISNHLYFYWYRQILGQKVEFLVSFYNNEISEKSEIFDDQFSVERPDGSNFTLKIRSTKLEDSAMYFCASSDVRASSRDTQYFGPGTRLTVL.